The subject of this entry is one T cell receptor beta chain. This entry belongs to a study of OX40 agonist ivuxolimab in advanced cancers. The table came from immunoSEQ multiplex PCR; TCRdb's copy has only in-frame clones and leaves some out. This sample has more than 45,000 clones; about nine tenths occur once, and the top ten carry 10% to 15%. The receptor was isolated from an adult with an advanced solid tumor such as melanoma, head and neck, liver or kidney cancer. The material sequenced was CD4+ or CD8+ T cells sorted from blood, taken in a trial of the OX40 agonist ivuxolimab.

The CDR3 region has the DNA TGTGCCAGTTGCTCCTCGACTAGCGGGAGAGATGAGCAGTTCTTC. Amino acids: CASCSSTSGRDEQFF. The chain couples TRBV19 to TRBJ2-1, with 12 nucleotides matching TRBD2. This CDR3 contains 15 residues. V was clipped by 8 bases and J by 8 bases; unmatched bases: 10. Germline values: CDR1 LNHDA, CDR2 SQIVND (reference sequence). The full variable domain, with the rest looked up from reference TRBV19 and TRBJ2-1, is DGGITQSPKYLFRKEGQNVTLSCEQNLNHDAMYWYRQDPGQGLRLIYYSQIVNDFQKGDIAEGYSVSREKKESFPLTVTSAQKNPTAFYLCASCSSTSGRDEQFFGPGTRLTVL.